Shown below are 31 T cell receptor beta chains from a single sample sequenced in a study of T cells in Graves' hyperthyroidism and ophthalmopathy. Researchers amplified the TCR beta CDR3 regions from RNA transcripts. First-round RT-PCR with HTBI primers amplified the TCR CDR3 region. A single record per CDR3 protein comes from TCRdb applying MiXCR to the multiplex PCR reads. The sample shows over 150,000 distinct CDR3 sequences, about 17% of them seen only once. The specimen was blood. The source of these receptors is a woman aged 50 to 65 with Graves' hyperthyroidism.

The table lists this clonotype with a few counts. The chain recombines TRBV6-1 with TRBJ2-3; 11 nucleotides align to TRBD2. Germline lookup yields CDR1 MNHNS and CDR2 SASEGT. V was pared by 5 bases and J by 3 bases, with 19 bases of the junction left unmatched. The length of the CDR3 is 20 residues. The chain's CDR3 is CASSRGTSGLYLGGTDTQYF. DNA of the CDR3: TGTGCCAGCAGTAGGGGGACTAGCGGACTCTATTTGGGGGGTACAGATACGCAGTATTTT.

This clonotype was seen only a few times. The CDR3 bases are TGTGCCAGCAGCCCCCGGGTCGGTGGGACCGGGGAGCTGTTTTTT. This gives the protein CASSPRVGGTGELFF. The chain recombines TRBV7-9 with TRBJ2-2; D unresolved. V was cut by 5 bases and J by 5 bases, with 15 bases left in between. Germline V gene lookup returns CDR1 SEHNR and CDR2 FQNEAQ (reference sequence). The CDR3 is made up of 15 amino acids.

This clonotype was counted at least ten times. The chain has TRBV20-1 and TRBJ2-2, with TRBD2 matching 8 bases. The V gene end was trimmed by 3 bases and the J gene end by 3 bases; junction bases not matched to a gene: 3. CDR3 length: 14 amino acids. The germline gives CDR1 DFQATT, CDR2 SNEGSKA (reference sequence). The CDR3 loop reads CSARGLGDTGELFF. CDR3 bases: TGCAGTGCTAGGGGACTAGGGGACACCGGGGAGCTGTTTTTT.

In this sample, this clonotype turned up a few times. V gene TRBV11-2 combines with J gene TRBJ1-2; the D is unclear. The length of the CDR3 is 15 residues. Germline V gene sequence: CDR1 SGHAT, CDR2 FQNNGV. V dropped 1 base and J dropped 4 bases, with 13 bases sitting between them. CDR3 DNA: TGTGCCAGCAGCTTAGTTGTCAGAATCTCCTATGGCTACACCTTC. Translation gives CASSLVVRISYGYTF.

This clonotype was picked up many times. The V and J genes are TRBV27 and TRBJ1-2, with a tentative D call TRBD1 (6 bases). The germline V and J ends were trimmed by 6 bases and 3 bases, with 11 bases remaining between them. CDR1 is MNHEY and CDR2 is SMNVEV in the germline V gene (reference sequence). This CDR3 is built from 13 residues. The CDR3: CASRNRVDYGYTF. CDR3 DNA: TGTGCCAGCAGGAACAGGGTTGACTATGGCTACACCTTC.

This chain uses TRBV7-3 with TRBJ2-1; 8 positions agree with TRBD2. The junction had 10 bases not matched to a gene; V was cut back by 5 bases and J by 7 bases. Germline CDR1 is SGHTA and CDR2 is FQGTGA. This CDR3 contains 15 residues. The CDR3 spells CASSPRTSTGNEQFF. In nucleotides, the CDR3 is TGTGCCAGCAGCCCCCGGACTAGCACGGGTAATGAGCAGTTCTTC.

This clonotype was counted ten times or more. The chain joins TRBV30 to TRBJ2-7, with 12 bases fitting TRBD1. V lost 3 bases and J lost 5; bases outside the gene matches: 5. The V gene's germline CDR1 is GTSNPN and CDR2 SVGIG (reference sequence). The length of the CDR3 is 14 residues. Here the CDR3 DNA reads TGTGCCTGGAGGGGGACAGGGGGCTTCCACGAGCAGTACTTC. Translation gives CAWRGTGGFHEQYF. Supplemented by reference TRBV30 and TRBJ2-7, the full variable domain reads SQTIHQWPATLVQPVGSPLSLECTVEGTSNPNLYWYRQAAGRGLQLLFYSVGIGQISSEVPQNLSASRPQDRQFILSSKKLLLSDSGFYLCAWRGTGGFHEQYFGPGTRLTVT.

This clonotype appeared many times. The genes are TRBV18 and TRBJ2-5; D possibly corresponds to TRBD2 (5 bases). This CDR3 contains 15 residues. With 3 bases removed from V and 4 bases from J, the gap between germline ends came to 15 bases. CDR1 KGHSH and CDR2 LQKENI come from the germline V gene. The CDR3 reads CASSPDTGRLETQYF. CDR3 in DNA: TGTGCCAGCTCACCGGATACGGGAAGGTTAGAGACCCAGTACTTC.

This clonotype has more than one count but fewer than ten. V gene TRBV30 combines with J gene TRBJ2-2, with a possible D match to TRBD2 (7 bases). This CDR3 has 15 residues. CDR1 and CDR2 (germline): GTSNPN, SVGIG (reference sequence). V dropped 3 bases and J dropped 0 bases, with 11 bases sitting between them. CDR3 region: CAWRGGAANTGELFF. CDR3 bases: TGTGCCTGGAGGGGGGGGGCGGCGAACACCGGGGAGCTGTTTTTT.

This clonotype was observed many times. The rearrangement links TRBV7-3 to TRBJ2-3; the D gene is possibly TRBD1 (7 bases). The V and J ends lost 5 bases and 4 bases respectively, with 13 bases between them. CDR1 and CDR2 from the germline V gene are SGHTA and FQGTGA. The CDR3 sequence is 14 residues long. The CDR3, as DNA: TGTGCCAGCAGCCCCGACAGGGAGGCAGATACGCAGTATTTT. This codes for CASSPDREADTQYF.

In its sample, this clonotype was seen many times. The chain links TRBV7-2 to TRBJ2-7; no reliable D call. Trimming stripped 3 bases from V and 3 bases from J, with 9 bases between. The CDR3 covers 13 residues. Looked up from germline, CDR1 is SGHTA and CDR2 is FQGNSA. CDR3 sequence: CASSFFPGYEQYF. The CDR3 DNA reads TGTGCCAGCAGCTTCTTTCCAGGCTACGAGCAGTACTTC.

Only a few counts were recorded for this clonotype. J is TRBJ2-2 and V is TRBV7-9, with 12 bases aligning to TRBD2. This CDR3 contains 18 residues. CDR1 is SEHNR, CDR2 FQNEAQ, per germline (reference sequence). V dropped 2 bases and J dropped 4; count of bases not matched to a gene: 8. The DNA of the CDR3 is TGTGCCAGCAGCTTAATCCCGGGACTAGCGGGCCTCACCGGGGAGCTGTTTTTT. This gives the protein CASSLIPGLAGLTGELFF.

This clonotype was observed many times. The chain recombines TRBV7-2 with TRBJ2-5, with D possibly being TRBD1 (5 bases). This CDR3 comprises 15 residues. Germline-derived CDR1 and CDR2 are SGHTA and FQGNSA. With 2 bases removed from V and 0 bases from J, the gap between germline ends came to 10 bases. Here the CDR3 DNA reads TGTGCCAGCAGCTTAAGTGACAGAAACCAAGAGACCCAGTACTTC. Translated, it gives CASSLSDRNQETQYF. The full variable domain, completed using reference TRBV7-2 and TRBJ2-5, is GAGVSQSPSNKVTEKGKDVELRCDPISGHTALYWYRQSLGQGLEFLIYFQGNSAPDKSGLPSDRFSAERTGGSVSTLTIQRTQQEDSAVYLCASSLSDRNQETQYFGPGTRLLVL.

The table lists this clonotype with many counts. The V and J genes are TRBV6-1 and TRBJ1-5; the D gene is possibly TRBD1 (5 bases). This CDR3 contains 16 residues. Trimming took off 2 bases at V and 5 bases at J, with 16 bases between the two ends. Germline CDR1 MNHNS, CDR2 SASEGT. DNA of the CDR3: TGTGCCAGCAGTGAATTTGCCCACAGGAGCGATCAGCCCCAGCATTTT. Its translation is CASSEFAHRSDQPQHF.

This clonotype was counted many times. The chain has TRBV12-3 or TRBV12-4 and TRBJ2-2; 9 nucleotides align to TRBD1. J gave up 6 bases and V 7 bases, and 15 bases lay outside the gene matches. The CDR3 is 17 residues long. CDR3 loop: CASTLVLGQGLPGELFF. CDR3 sequence (DNA): TGTGCCAGCACCCTGGTTCTGGGACAGGGCCTGCCCGGGGAGCTGTTTTTT.

This clonotype was found a few times. The chain couples TRBV5-4 to TRBJ2-7, with D tentatively TRBD1 or TRBD2 (5 bases each). V dropped 4 bases and J dropped 3 bases, with 14 bases sitting between them. The CDR3 length is 14 residues. The germline V gene encodes CDR1 SGHNT and CDR2 YYREEE (reference sequence). CDR3 nucleotide sequence: TGTGCCAGCAGCCCCGGGACGGAGTACTACGAGCAGTACTTC. Amino acid sequence: CASSPGTEYYEQYF.

This clonotype was seen a few times. V gene TRBV20-1 combines with J gene TRBJ1-1; 10 nucleotides align to TRBD1. After removal of 5 bases from V and 5 bases from J, the junction contained 11 bases not matched to a gene. CDR1 DFQATT and CDR2 SNEGSKA come from the germline V gene (reference sequence). This CDR3 is built from 15 residues. This CDR3 reads CSAPSTGGVGTEAFF. Here the CDR3 DNA reads TGCAGTGCTCCATCGACAGGGGGCGTTGGGACTGAAGCTTTCTTT.

In regard to this clonotype: This may be a read error, as it is one base from a much larger clone. The rearrangement uses TRBV27 and TRBJ1-2; TRBD1 matches 10 bases. CDR1 MNHEY and CDR2 SMNVEV come from the germline V gene (reference sequence). Germline trimming cut 2 bases from V and 12 bases from J; bases unmatched to any gene: 6. The CDR3 is 13 residues long. As DNA, the CDR3 is TGTGCCAGCAGTTTAGGACAGGGGGTGAGCCACACCTTC. Protein sequence: CASSLGQGVSHTF.

This clonotype occurred many times. J is TRBJ2-1 and V is TRBV7-2; D gene ambiguous. Trimming stripped 5 bases from V and 4 bases from J, with 3 bases between. The germline gives CDR1 SGHTA, CDR2 FQGNSA. This CDR3 region has 11 residues. The chain's CDR3 is CASSVYNEQFF. The CDR3 DNA reads as TGTGCCAGCAGCGTTTACAATGAGCAGTTCTTC.

This clonotype was counted between two and nine times. The chain employs TRBV5-4 and TRBJ2-3, with 11 bases lining up with TRBD2. The CDR3 length is 17 residues. V lost 4 bases to trimming and J lost 0 bases; unmatched junction nucleotides: 7. Germline V gene lookup returns CDR1 SGHNT and CDR2 YYREEE (reference sequence). DNA of the CDR3: TGTGCCAGCAGCGCCCGGACTAGCGGGCTTAGCACAGATACGCAGTATTTT. Translated, it gives CASSARTSGLSTDTQYF.

This clonotype was detected many times. This chain joins TRBV6-2 or TRBV6-3 and TRBJ2-3, with D possibly TRBD2 on 5 matching bases. Trimming took off 4 bases at V and 10 bases at J, with 9 bases between the two ends. Germline V gene sequence: CDR1 MNHEY, CDR2 SVGEGT. CDR3 size: 11 residues. Here the CDR3 DNA reads TGTGCCAGCAGTTCTGGAGGTTCGCAGTATTTT. It encodes CASSSGGSQYF.

In its sample, this clonotype was seen many times. This chain uses TRBV11-2 with TRBJ2-5; D is ambiguous. The CDR3 covers 13 residues. The germline gives CDR1 SGHAT, CDR2 FQNNGV. V was pared by 0 bases and J by 5 bases, with 7 bases between. In nucleotides, the CDR3 is TGTGCCAGCAGCTTAGATCGGGTGGAGACCCAGTACTTC. This gives the protein CASSLDRVETQYF.

Remarks on this clonotype: A single base separates this from a much larger clone, so it may be a read error. This sequence joins TRBV12-3 or TRBV12-4 and TRBJ2-7, with TRBD2 matching 11 bases. The CDR3 length is 14 residues. CDR3 DNA: TGTGCCAGCAGTCATAGCGGGAGGGATCACGAGCAGTGCTTC. It translates to CASSHSGRDHEQCF.

This clonotype was detected a few times. This sequence joins TRBV19 and TRBJ1-2; 9 bases map to TRBD1. V lost 4 bases, J lost 0 bases, and 9 bases stayed unmatched. Germline V gene sequence: CDR1 LNHDA, CDR2 SQIVND (reference sequence). CDR3 size: 17 residues. This CDR3 reads CASSTTGGAYTNYGYTF. The CDR3 DNA follows: TGTGCCAGTAGTACTACAGGGGGCGCCTATACTAACTATGGCTACACCTTC.

This clonotype has just a few counts. The V gene is TRBV2, the J gene TRBJ2-5; weak D call: TRBD2 (6 bases). Germline assignment: CDR1 SNHLY and CDR2 FYNNEI. The CDR3 has 13 amino acids. The ends were cut back, 8 bases at V and 5 bases at J, with 15 bases in the middle. In DNA, the CDR3 is TGTGCCAGCGGGGACTCAGGTACTGAGACCCAGTACTTC. This codes for CASGDSGTETQYF.

Points on this clonotype: With a much larger clone just one base away, this may be a read error. The gene calls are TRBV7-9 and TRBJ2-3; D is ambiguous. In germline, CDR1 is SEHNR, CDR2 FQNEAQ (reference sequence). The germline V and J ends were trimmed by 5 bases and 0 bases, with 9 bases remaining between them. The CDR3 is 14 amino acids. CDR3 sequence reads: CASSEDGSTDTQYF. The CDR3 nucleotides read TGTGCCAGCAGCGAGGACGGGAGCACAGATACGCAGTATTTT.

This clonotype was observed many times. The genes are TRBV12-3 or TRBV12-4 and TRBJ1-4; 9 bases are a match to TRBD1. V lost 4 bases to trimming and J lost 7 bases; unmatched junction nucleotides: 7. The CDR3 has 15 amino acids. CDR3 sequence: CASSYTGGRGEKLFF. CDR3 bases: TGTGCCAGCAGTTACACAGGGGGCCGGGGTGAAAAACTGTTTTTT.

This clonotype came up many times. The genes are TRBV29-1 and TRBJ1-2, with a possible D match to TRBD1 (6 bases). The CDR3 loop spans 11 amino acids. The V gene's germline CDR1 is SQVTM and CDR2 ANQGSEA. V was pared by 3 bases and J by 6 bases, with 8 bases between. The chain's CDR3 is CSVDRGNGYTF. The CDR3 nucleotides read TGCAGCGTTGACAGGGGAAATGGCTACACCTTC. Based on the CDR3 plus reference TRBV29-1 and TRBJ1-2, the full variable domain is SAVISQKPSRDICQRGTSLTIQCQVDSQVTMMFWYRQQPGQSLTLIATANQGSEATYESGFVIDKFPISRPNLTFSTLTVSNMSPEDSSIYLCSVDRGNGYTFGSGTRLTVV.

The genes are TRBV10-3 and TRBJ2-1; TRBD2 aligns across 11 bases. CDR1 is ENHRY and CDR2 is SYGVKD in the germline V gene. The CDR3 totals 14 residues. V lost 10 bases to trimming and J lost 4 bases; unmatched junction nucleotides: 6. CDR3 residues: CATYSGRDYNEQFF. DNA of the CDR3: TGTGCCACCTATAGCGGGAGGGATTACAATGAGCAGTTCTTC.

Ten or more counts support this clonotype. This chain's CDR3 is CASGAGAGQPQHF. The CDR3 nucleotides read TGTGCCAGCGGCGCAGGGGCGGGTCAGCCCCAGCATTTT. The gene calls are TRBV27 and TRBJ1-5; D perhaps matches TRBD1 (6 bases). V was clipped by 8 bases and J by 6 bases, with 14 bases between them. The CDR3 runs 13 residues. CDR1 and CDR2 (germline): MNHEY, SMNVEV (reference sequence).

The sample holds many counts of this clonotype. The genes are TRBV20-1 and TRBJ2-7; D could derive from TRBD1 or TRBD2 (5 bases each). The CDR3 is 15 amino acids. Trimming shortened V by 2 bases and J by 0 bases, and 14 bases separated the two germline ends. Germline V gene sequence: CDR1 DFQATT, CDR2 SNEGSKA (reference sequence). Written as DNA, the CDR3 is TGCAGTGCTAGACAACGGGACCGGAGCTCCTACGAGCAGTACTTC. It encodes CSARQRDRSSYEQYF.